This T cell receptor beta chain was sequenced for a study of technical replicates of blood from a few donors. The germline V gene encodes CDR1 WSHSY and CDR2 SAAADI. This CDR3 contains 14 residues. Trimming pared 5 bases from V and 2 bases from J, leaving 13 bases between. TCRdb keeps only in-frame clones here, not all; method: immunoSEQ multiplex PCR. The sample has fewer than 90,000 clones, over 90% seen once; the top ten hold 0.25%. This clone has just one count. The chain recombines TRBV10-2 with TRBJ2-7; D unresolved. This receptor was obtained from a human donor in good health. Sequencing was carried out using T cells isolated from PBMCs. The CDR3 DNA sequence: TGCGCCAGCAGTATAACGGGTGGTCCCTACGAGCAGTACTTC. It is translated as CASSITGGPYEQYF.